This T cell receptor beta chain originates from a study of cytomegalovirus exposure and HLA in healthy donors. Study observations and caveats: Earlier analysis looked at TCR beta V segments, and most were productive about 87% or about 30% of the time.

Germline V gene data show CDR1 as SGHNT and CDR2 as YENEEA. The CDR3 totals 14 residues. J gave up 4 bases and V 3 bases, and 3 bases lay outside the gene matches. With regard to this clone: What it recognizes is unknown.

PCR amplification relied on 60 Vbeta primers (plus 13 Jbeta primers). TCRdb's copy holds only in-frame clones and misses some; the assay was immunoSEQ multiplex PCR. There are 120,000 to 150,000 clones in the sample; 70% to 85% occur only once, and 1.9% lies in the top ten. The TCR originated in a woman aged 40-49 years in good health and CMV-seronegative. Sequencing input: PBMCs. This chain connects TRBV11-3 to TRBJ2-3; TRBD2 aligns across 8 bases. CDR3 region: CASSLAGGPDTQYF. CDR3 DNA sequence: TGTGCCAGCAGCTTGGCGGGAGGCCCAGATACGCAGTATTTT.